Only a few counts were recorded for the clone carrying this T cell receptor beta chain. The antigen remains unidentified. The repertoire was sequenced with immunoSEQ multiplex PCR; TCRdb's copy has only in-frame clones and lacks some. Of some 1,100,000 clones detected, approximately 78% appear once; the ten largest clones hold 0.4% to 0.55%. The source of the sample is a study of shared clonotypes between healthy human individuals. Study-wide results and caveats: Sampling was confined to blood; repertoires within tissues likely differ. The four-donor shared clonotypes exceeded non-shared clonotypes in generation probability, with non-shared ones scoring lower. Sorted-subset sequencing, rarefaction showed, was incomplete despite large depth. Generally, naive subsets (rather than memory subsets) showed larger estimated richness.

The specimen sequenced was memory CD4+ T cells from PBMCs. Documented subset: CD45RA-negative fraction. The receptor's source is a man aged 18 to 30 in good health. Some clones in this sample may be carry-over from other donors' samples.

CDR3 residues: CASTGDRQETQYF. The CDR3 nucleotides read TGTGCCAGCACAGGGGACAGGCAAGAGACCCAGTACTTC. The chain employs TRBV18 and TRBJ2-5; 8 bases match TRBD1. This CDR3 region has 13 residues. V lost 8 bases to trimming and J lost 2 bases; unmatched junction nucleotides: 4. CDR1 and CDR2 from the germline V gene are KGHSH and LQKENI.